The T cell receptor beta chain described here comes from a study of T cell responses to AZD1222 COVID-19 vaccine. A remark on this clone: Its antigen is undetermined.

Findings of the study overall: Spike-specific TCR repertoires showed rising breadth and depth after two AZD1222 doses. The sample set comprised mostly white British donors with more females, and clonal diversity was possibly underestimated. At 160-218 and 743-854, vaccine-associated CD4 TCRs were dominant, and they spanned spike. It was only a handful of AZD1222 recipients who were seropositive at baseline.

The V gene lost 0 bases and the J gene lost 3 bases, with 13 bases spanning the gap. The length of the CDR3 is 16 residues. Assay: immunoSEQ multiplex PCR; the TCRdb copy retains only in-frame clones and omits some. Counted here are some 87,000 clones, 80% to 90% occurring once; the ten biggest clones make up approximately 31%. The V call is TRBV23-1, the J call TRBJ2-3; D call uncertain. TRBV23-1 has ORF status, its function being uncertain. Sequencing was performed on peripheral blood, taken on day 0 of AZD1222 vaccination. This receptor was obtained from an adult in good health. The CDR3 DNA sequence: TGCGCCAGCAGTCAATCTGAGCCATACGAGACAGATACGCAGTATTTT. Its translation is CASSQSEPYETDTQYF.